This T cell receptor (beta chain) was recovered during a study of blood T cell repertoires in COVID-19 (dated by TCRdb to 2020 to 2021). Some background on the complete study: Collaborator samples came from the United States, Italy and Spain and covered acute and convalescent phases of COVID-19. Samples came from the ongoing ImmuneRACE study (first 160 participants) plus 1,254 subjects from 6 global collaborators. The prospective study material was composed of cDNA or gDNA derived from T cells, B-cell-depleted T cells, or PBMCs. Where available, HLA class I and class II types were obtained from metadata supplied by the sample provider rather than from assay-based typing. The repertoires were released in a freely available public database intended as a resource for research on the immune response to SARS-CoV-2. Sample metadata almost always included a de-identified subject ID, COVID-19 status, age in years and sex. The dataset comprised deeply sampled blood TCRbeta repertoires from subjects exposed to, actively infected with, or recovered from COVID-19. The study at large found these results: The amount of clinical and demographic metadata varied by source and participant and was provided uncurated.

As concerns this clone: No antigen is known for it. No much larger clone exists at a distance of one base, and base qualities are not known.

The immunoSEQ Assay, a bias-controlled multiplex PCR, was used to amplify TCRbeta CDR3 regions from genomic DNA. Turning to the authors' computational methods: The number of nucleated cells in each sample was estimated by amplification of reference gene primers within the assay. To quantify the absolute abundance of each unique TCRbeta CDR3 rearrangement, sequence reads were collapsed and filtered. Productive Simpson clonality was computed per sample as the square root of Simpson's diversity index over productive rearrangements. What TCRdb holds here is the immuneACCESS table cut down to in-frame rearrangements. Part of the clones is not present; checked against another copy, under half of the missing clones reflect an unresolved V gene, and the others are unexplained. D and trimming come from the DNA, and the V and J calls and clone size come from that table. Here the sample has 200,000 to 250,000 clones; approximately 90% occur a single time. The top ten hold about 2.5% of the sample.

At one collaborating source in Seattle, patients were enrolled during active infection and were followed longitudinally through the course of disease. Whole blood was collected in K2EDTA tubes by collaborating institutions according to the institutions' own protocols. Collaborator samples were shipped for TCRbeta analysis as frozen whole blood, isolated PBMCs, or DNA extracted from either sample type. The germline V gene yields SQVTM for CDR1 and ANQGSEA for CDR2. A distance of 7 bases separates the germline ends of V and J, which lose 2 bases and 6 bases respectively. Its CDR3 holds 12 amino acids, cysteine through phenylalanine. Left in the record is the CDR3 DNA by itself, 36 bases read in frame from the first base.

The rearrangement joined TRBV29-1 to TRBJ2-2; perhaps TRBD2 is the D gene, with 6 bases matching. Sequenced material: peripheral blood. The clonotype was recovered from a man under 40 with COVID-19, enrolled during active disease. In nucleotide form, the sequence is TGCAGCGTTGAACTAGCGTCCGGGGAGCTGTTTTTT. It specifies CSVELASGELFF.